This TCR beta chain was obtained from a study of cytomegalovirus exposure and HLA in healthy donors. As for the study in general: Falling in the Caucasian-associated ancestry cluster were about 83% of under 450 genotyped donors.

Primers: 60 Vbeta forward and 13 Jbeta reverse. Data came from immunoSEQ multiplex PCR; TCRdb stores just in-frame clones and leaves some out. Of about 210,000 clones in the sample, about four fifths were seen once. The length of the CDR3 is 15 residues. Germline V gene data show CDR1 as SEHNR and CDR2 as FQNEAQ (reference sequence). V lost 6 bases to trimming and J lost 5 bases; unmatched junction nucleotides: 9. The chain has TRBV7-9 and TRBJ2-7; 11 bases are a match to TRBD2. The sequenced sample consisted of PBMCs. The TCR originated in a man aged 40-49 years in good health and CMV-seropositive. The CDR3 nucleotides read TGTGCCAGCAGTACGATAGCGGGAGGGCCCCACGAGCAGTACTTC. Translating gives CASSTIAGGPHEQYF.